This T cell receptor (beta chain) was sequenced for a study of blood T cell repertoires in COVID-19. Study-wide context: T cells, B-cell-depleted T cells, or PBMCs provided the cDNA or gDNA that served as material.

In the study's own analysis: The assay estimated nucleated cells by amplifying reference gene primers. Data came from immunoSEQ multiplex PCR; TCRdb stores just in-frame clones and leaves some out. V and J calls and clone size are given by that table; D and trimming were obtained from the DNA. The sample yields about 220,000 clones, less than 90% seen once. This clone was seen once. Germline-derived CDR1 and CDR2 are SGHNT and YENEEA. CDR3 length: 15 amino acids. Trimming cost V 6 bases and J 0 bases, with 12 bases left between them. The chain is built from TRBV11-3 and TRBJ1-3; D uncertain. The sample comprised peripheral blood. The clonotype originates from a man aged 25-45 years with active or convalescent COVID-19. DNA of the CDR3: TGTGCCAGCAGTCCTGACGGGAGCTCTGGAAACACCATATATTTT. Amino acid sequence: CASSPDGSSGNTIYF.